What follows describes a single TCR beta chain. What it recognizes is unknown. Generated by immunoSEQ multiplex PCR, the TCRdb table keeps only in-frame clones and is missing some. The sample carries 200,000 to 250,000 clones, roughly 84% recorded once. This CDR3 has 14 amino acids. Trimming shortened V by 5 bases and J by 2 bases, and 7 bases separated the two germline ends. CDR1 and CDR2 (germline): MNHEY, SMNVEV (reference sequence). These data originate in a study of cytomegalovirus exposure and HLA in healthy donors. Study-wide context: The approximately 110 validation repertoires used a platform that matched the one used for the approximately 610 first-cohort repertoires, as a later analysis reported.

Points from the study as a whole: Reportedly, diagnosis of cytomegalovirus status by the classifier showed high specificity and sensitivity. While the bulk of TCR sequences proved rare, some public TCRs turned up in many donors.

The sample was PBMCs. J is TRBJ2-6 and V is TRBV27; no definite D call. The receptor comes from a woman aged 18-35 years in good health and CMV-seropositive. Here the CDR3 reads CASSTDTGANVLTF. The CDR3, as DNA: TGTGCCAGCAGTACCGACACTGGGGCCAACGTCCTGACTTTC. The full variable domain, in which reference TRBV27 and TRBJ2-6 provide the parts outside the CDR3, is EAQVTQNPRYLITVTGKKLTVTCSQNMNHEYMSWYRQDPGLGLRQIYYSMNVEVTDKGDVPEGYKVSRKEKRNFPLILESPSPNQTSLYFCASSTDTGANVLTFGAGSRLTVL.